A single sample is the source of the 9 T cell receptor beta chains below, sequenced in a study of T-cell memory formation after mild COVID-19. Each CDR3 protein is one row after TCRdb ran MiXCR on the 5' RACE reads. This sample has over 45,000 distinct CDR3 sequences; 9.3% occur once, and the top ten carry roughly 10%. Material for sequencing was PBMCs or a T cell subset sorted from them (not recorded which). Receptor source: an adult woman who had mild COVID-19 (a few samples of this study predate the infection). Cell type and time point are not known.

This clonotype has just a few counts. The chain couples TRBV6-5 to TRBJ1-2; TRBD1 might be the D (5 bases). The germline gives CDR1 MNHEY, CDR2 SVGAGI. The length of the CDR3 is 14 residues. The V and J ends lost 5 bases and 3 bases respectively, with 13 bases between them. Written as DNA, the CDR3 is TGTGCCAGCAGTCCCCCGGGGGTCGACTATGGCTACACCTTC. As protein: CASSPPGVDYGYTF.

The gene calls are TRBV11-3 and TRBJ1-6; 9 bases line up with TRBD1. J gave up 9 bases and V 5 bases, and 8 bases lay outside the gene matches. The germline CDR1 and CDR2 sequences are SGHNT and YENEEA. The CDR3 covers 15 residues. The CDR3 region is CASSKGDRARSPLHF. CDR3 in DNA: TGTGCCAGCAGCAAAGGGGACAGGGCCCGTTCACCCCTCCACTTT.

The V and J genes are TRBV12-3 or TRBV12-4 and TRBJ2-6, with D perhaps TRBD1 or TRBD2 (5 bases each). This CDR3 spans 15 amino acids. The ends were cut back, 3 bases at V and 6 bases at J, with 12 bases in the middle. The CDR3 is CASSFGTSPANVLTF. Here the CDR3 DNA reads TGTGCCAGCAGTTTCGGGACCAGTCCGGCCAACGTCCTGACTTTC.

Ten or more counts support this clonotype. The V and J genes are TRBV7-2 and TRBJ1-6, with TRBD1 matching over 9 bases. Germline CDR1 is SGHTA and CDR2 is FQGNSA. The CDR3 sequence is 16 residues long. V shed 7 bases and J 7 bases; nucleotides not matched to a gene: 11. CDR3 region: CASTIGQGIGNSPLHF. CDR3 DNA sequence: TGTGCCAGCACCATCGGACAGGGGATTGGAAATTCACCCCTCCACTTT.

The V call is TRBV7-9, the J call TRBJ1-1; D may be TRBD1 (5 bases). Germline CDR1 reads SEHNR; CDR2 reads FQNEAQ (reference sequence). The CDR3 length is 13 residues. V lost 5 bases to trimming and J lost 4 bases, with 11 bases between them. CDR3 region: CASSQAGGTEAFF. As DNA, the CDR3 is TGTGCCAGCAGCCAAGCGGGGGGCACTGAAGCTTTCTTT. Supplemented by reference TRBV7-9 and TRBJ1-1, the full variable domain reads DTGVSQNPRHKITKRGQNVTFRCDPISEHNRLYWYRQTLGQGPEFLTYFQNEAQLEKSRLLSDRFSAERPKGSFSTLEIQRTEQGDSAMYLCASSQAGGTEAFFGQGTRLTVV.

This clonotype was seen ten or more times. This chain uses TRBV15 with TRBJ2-3; 9 positions match TRBD2. Germline V gene lookup returns CDR1 LNHNV and CDR2 YYDKDF (reference sequence). Trimming at V came to 1 base and at J to 1 base, leaving 3 bases not matched to a gene. The CDR3 loop spans 16 amino acids. The CDR3 is CATSRARTSGTDTQYF. CDR3 nucleotides: TGTGCCACCAGCAGAGCCCGGACTAGCGGCACAGATACGCAGTATTTT.

This chain links TRBV9 with TRBJ2-7, with D unclear. V was shortened by 0 bases and J by 3 bases, with 13 bases between the two germline ends. The CDR3 is 15 residues long. Per the germline V gene, CDR1 is SGDLS and CDR2 is YYNGEE. The CDR3 spells CASSVASGLGYEQYF. CDR3 bases: TGTGCCAGCAGCGTAGCCTCCGGCCTTGGCTACGAGCAGTACTTC.

This clonotype was counted ten times or more. The J gene is TRBJ2-5, the V gene TRBV18; possible D gene TRBD1, 5 bases. Per germline, CDR1 KGHSH and CDR2 LQKENI. This CDR3 is built from 14 residues. Trimming shortened V by 0 bases and J by 2 bases, and 7 bases separated the two germline ends. CDR3 coding DNA: TGTGCCAGCTCACCACCGACAGTTCAAGAGACCCAGTACTTC. As protein: CASSPPTVQETQYF.

The DNA of the CDR3 is TGTGCCAGCAGCCAGACAGCTCAAGAGACCCAGTACTTC. Amino acids: CASSQTAQETQYF. The chain uses TRBV7-3 and TRBJ2-5; D perhaps matches TRBD1 (5 bases). The germline CDR1 and CDR2 sequences are SGHTA and FQGTGA. The CDR3 totals 13 residues. The ends were cut back, 5 bases at V and 2 bases at J, with 9 bases in the middle.